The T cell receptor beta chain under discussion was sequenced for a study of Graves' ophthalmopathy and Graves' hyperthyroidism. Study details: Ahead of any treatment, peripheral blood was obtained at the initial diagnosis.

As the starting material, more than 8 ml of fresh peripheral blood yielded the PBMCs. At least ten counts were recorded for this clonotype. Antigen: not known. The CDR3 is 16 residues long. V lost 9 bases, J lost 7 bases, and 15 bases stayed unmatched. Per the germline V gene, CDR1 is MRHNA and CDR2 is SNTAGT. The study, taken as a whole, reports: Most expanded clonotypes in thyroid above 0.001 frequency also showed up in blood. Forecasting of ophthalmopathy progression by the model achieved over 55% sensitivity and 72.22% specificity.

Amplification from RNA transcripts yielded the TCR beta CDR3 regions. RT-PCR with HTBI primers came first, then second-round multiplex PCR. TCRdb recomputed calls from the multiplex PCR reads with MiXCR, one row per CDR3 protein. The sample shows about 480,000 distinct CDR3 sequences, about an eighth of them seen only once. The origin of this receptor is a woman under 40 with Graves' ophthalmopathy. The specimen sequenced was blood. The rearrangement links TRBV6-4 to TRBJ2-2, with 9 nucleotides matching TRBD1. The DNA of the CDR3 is TGTGCCAGTCGGAGGGACCCGGGACAGGGAGGCGGGGAGCTGTTTTTT. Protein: CASRRDPGQGGGELFF.